The clone carrying this T cell receptor beta chain is labeled as medium-sized (0.01 to 0.1%). Antigen specificity is unknown. V dropped 4 bases and J dropped 0; count of bases not matched to a gene: 1. There are 15 residues in the CDR3. Germline CDR1 and CDR2: LGHNA and YNFKEQ. The assay was immunoSEQ multiplex PCR, and TCRdb's table has in-frame clones only and misses some. The sample includes about 58,000 clones, 80% to 90% seen only once; the top ten take about 12%. These data originate in a study of OX40 agonist ivuxolimab in advanced cancers. General study findings and limits: There were, on average, more expanded clones in CD8+ T cells than in CD4+.

The sequence came from an adult with an advanced solid tumor such as melanoma, head and neck, liver or kidney cancer. The sequencing used CD4+ or CD8+ T cells sorted from blood, collected in a trial of the OX40 agonist ivuxolimab. The rearrangement joins TRBV4-2 to TRBJ2-5; 11 bases are shared with TRBD2. DNA for the CDR3: TGTGCCAGCAGCCCACTAGCGGGAGACCAAGAGACCCAGTACTTC. This translates into CASSPLAGDQETQYF.